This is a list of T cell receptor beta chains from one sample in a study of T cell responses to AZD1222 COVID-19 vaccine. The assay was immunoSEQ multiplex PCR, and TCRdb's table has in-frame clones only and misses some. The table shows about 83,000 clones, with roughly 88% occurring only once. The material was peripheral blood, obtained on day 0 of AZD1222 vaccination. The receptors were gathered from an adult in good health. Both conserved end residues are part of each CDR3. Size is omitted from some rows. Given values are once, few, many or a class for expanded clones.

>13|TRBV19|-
CASSIGAGTEAFF
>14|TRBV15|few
CATSRDQEDDEQYF
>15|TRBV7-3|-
CASSYGFSGANVLTF
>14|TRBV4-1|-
CASSQVAETYEQYF
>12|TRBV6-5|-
CASSPSPETQYF
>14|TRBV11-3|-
CASSPQAGAGELFF
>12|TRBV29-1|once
CSVGLGREPQHF
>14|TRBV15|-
CATSRGVDRYGYTF
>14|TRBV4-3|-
CASSQEARGGEQYF
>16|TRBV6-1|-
CASSEYPQGGFNEQFF